The entry below gives a single TCR beta chain sequence along with its context. No antigen is known for it. The V segment lost 12 bases and the J segment 0 bases; nucleotides outside the gene matches: 1. Germline CDR1 and CDR2: KGHDR and SFDVKD. The CDR3 consists of 11 residues. These data are taken from a study of CD8 T cells in Susac syndrome. General study findings and limits: The study admitted that it had a relatively small number of individuals in its TCR sequencing and HLA analysis.

An input of roughly 0.5 to 1 ug of RNA was subjected to reverse transcription using random hexamers. Multiplex immunoSEQ PCR targeted 54 Vbeta and 13 Jbeta TCR beta segments. A single record per CDR3 protein comes from TCRdb applying MiXCR to the immunoSEQ multiplex PCR reads. Among 160,000 or so distinct CDR3 sequences, around 93% were seen once, and the ten largest hold approximately 0.14%. TEMRA cells were FACS-enriched, with CD8+ and CD4+ T cells isolated negatively. Sequenced sample: CD4+ T cells from PBMCs. This TCR was sampled from a human donor in good health. The chain combines TRBV24-1 with TRBJ2-7, with 7 bases aligning to TRBD2. CDR3 sequence reads: CAGGSSYEQYF. CDR3 sequence (DNA): TGTGCCGGCGGGAGCTCCTACGAGCAGTACTTC.